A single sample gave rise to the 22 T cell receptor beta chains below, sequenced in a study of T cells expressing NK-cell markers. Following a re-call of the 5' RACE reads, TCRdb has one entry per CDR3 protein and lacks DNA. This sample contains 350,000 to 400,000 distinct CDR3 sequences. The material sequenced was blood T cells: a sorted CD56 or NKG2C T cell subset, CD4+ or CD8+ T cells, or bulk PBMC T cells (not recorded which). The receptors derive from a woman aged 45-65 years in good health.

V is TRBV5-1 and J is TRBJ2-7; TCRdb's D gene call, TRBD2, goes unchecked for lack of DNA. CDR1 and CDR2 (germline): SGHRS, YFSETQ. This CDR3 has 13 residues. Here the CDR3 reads CASSLRRGHEQYF.

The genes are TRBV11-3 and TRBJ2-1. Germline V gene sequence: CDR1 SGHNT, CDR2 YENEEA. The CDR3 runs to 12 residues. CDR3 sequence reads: CASSLKPLTQFF.

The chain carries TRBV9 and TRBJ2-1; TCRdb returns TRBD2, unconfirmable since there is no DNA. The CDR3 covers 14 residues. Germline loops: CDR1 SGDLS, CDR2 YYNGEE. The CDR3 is CASSVRELGDEQFF.

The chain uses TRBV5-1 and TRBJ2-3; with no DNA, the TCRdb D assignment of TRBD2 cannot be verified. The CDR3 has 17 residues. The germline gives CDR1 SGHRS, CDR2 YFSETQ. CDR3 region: CASSFTVLSGLTDTQYF.

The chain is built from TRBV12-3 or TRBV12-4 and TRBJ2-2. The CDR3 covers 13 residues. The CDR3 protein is CASTLFWDGELFF.

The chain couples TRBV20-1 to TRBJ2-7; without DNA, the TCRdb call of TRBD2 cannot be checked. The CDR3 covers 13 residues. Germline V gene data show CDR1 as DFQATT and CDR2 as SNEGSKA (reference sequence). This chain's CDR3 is CSARDLGRDEQYF.

CDR3 amino acids: CASSLQGTGRQETQYF. The gene calls are TRBV5-1 and TRBJ2-5; the D call of TRBD1 rests on TCRdb alone, since no DNA is present to check it. Germline V gene data show CDR1 as SGHRS and CDR2 as YFSETQ. CDR3 length equals 16 residues.

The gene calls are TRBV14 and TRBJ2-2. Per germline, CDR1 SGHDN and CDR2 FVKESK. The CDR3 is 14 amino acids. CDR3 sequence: CASSQDPNTGELFF.

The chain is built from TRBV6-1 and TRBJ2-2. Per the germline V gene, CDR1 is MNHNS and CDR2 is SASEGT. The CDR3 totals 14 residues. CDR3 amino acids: CASSTDQNTGELFF.

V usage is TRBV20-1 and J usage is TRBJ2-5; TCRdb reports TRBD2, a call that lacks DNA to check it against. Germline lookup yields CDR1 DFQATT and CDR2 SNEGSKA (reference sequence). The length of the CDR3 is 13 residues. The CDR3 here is CSPKKGGAETQYF.

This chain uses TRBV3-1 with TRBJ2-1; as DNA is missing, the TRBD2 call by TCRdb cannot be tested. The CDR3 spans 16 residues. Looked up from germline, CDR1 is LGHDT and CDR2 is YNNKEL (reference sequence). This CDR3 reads CASSQGSGPFGNEQFF.

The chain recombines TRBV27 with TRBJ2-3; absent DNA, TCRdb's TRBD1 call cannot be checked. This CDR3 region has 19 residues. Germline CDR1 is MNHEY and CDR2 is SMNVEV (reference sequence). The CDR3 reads CASSPRKGGRPGPTDTQYF.

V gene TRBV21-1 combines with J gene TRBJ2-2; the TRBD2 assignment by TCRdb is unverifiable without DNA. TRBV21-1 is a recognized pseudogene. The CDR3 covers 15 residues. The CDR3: CASSKGRSNTGELFF.

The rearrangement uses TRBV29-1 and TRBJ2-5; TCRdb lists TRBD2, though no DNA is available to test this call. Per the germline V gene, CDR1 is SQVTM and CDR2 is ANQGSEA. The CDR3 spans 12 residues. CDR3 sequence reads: CSDLRTLETQYF. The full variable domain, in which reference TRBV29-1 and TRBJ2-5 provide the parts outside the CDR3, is SAVISQKPSRDICQRGTSLTIQCQVDSQVTMMFWYRQQPGQSLTLIATANQGSEATYESGFVIDKFPISRPNLTFSTLTVSNMSPEDSSIYLCSDLRTLETQYFGPGTRLLVL.

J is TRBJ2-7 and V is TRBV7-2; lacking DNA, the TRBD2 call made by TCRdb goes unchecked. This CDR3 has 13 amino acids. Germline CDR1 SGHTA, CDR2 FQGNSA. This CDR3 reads CASSLVGGRGSDF.

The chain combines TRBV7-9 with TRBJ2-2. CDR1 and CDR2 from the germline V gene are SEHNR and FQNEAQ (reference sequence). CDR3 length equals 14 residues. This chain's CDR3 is CASLPGVNTGELFF.

The chain's CDR3 is CSVRPQGATGELFF. The rearrangement joins TRBV29-1 to TRBJ2-2; TCRdb picks TRBD1, but there is no DNA to check that call. This CDR3 has 14 residues. The germline CDR1 and CDR2 sequences are SQVTM and ANQGSEA.

The CDR3 spells CASSLNEVGEVFNIQYF. This chain connects TRBV7-9 to TRBJ2-4; TCRdb names TRBD1, which stays unverified in the absence of DNA. There are 17 residues in the CDR3. Germline values: CDR1 SEHNR, CDR2 FQNEAQ (reference sequence).

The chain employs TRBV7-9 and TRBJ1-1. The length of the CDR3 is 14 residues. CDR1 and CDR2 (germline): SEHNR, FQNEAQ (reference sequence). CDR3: CASSFELVNTEAFF.

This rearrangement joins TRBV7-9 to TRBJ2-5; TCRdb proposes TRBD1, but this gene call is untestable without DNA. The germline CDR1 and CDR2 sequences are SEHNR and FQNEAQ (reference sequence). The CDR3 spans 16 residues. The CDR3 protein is CASSLGGTGGQKTQYF.

CDR3 sequence reads: CASSYDPFMNTEAFF. The chain employs TRBV6-5 and TRBJ1-1. Germline values: CDR1 MNHEY, CDR2 SVGAGI. The CDR3 loop spans 15 amino acids.

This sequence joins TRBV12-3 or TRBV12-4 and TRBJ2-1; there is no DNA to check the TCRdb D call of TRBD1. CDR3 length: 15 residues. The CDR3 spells CASSLAAGVPNEQFF.